This entry describes one T cell receptor beta chain. As yet, its antigen is unknown. This record belongs to a study of shared clonotypes between healthy human individuals. Points from the study as a whole: The generation probabilities recorded for non-shared clonotypes fell below those of clonotypes shared by all four donors. Tissues were not sampled, only blood, and their repertoires likely differ.

Replicate PCRs from sorted subsets contained about 0.2 ug DNA, which is some 29,000 T cell genomes. This table comes from immunoSEQ multiplex PCR, and its TCRdb copy is limited to in-frame clones, with some not included. The sample yields 2 million to 2.5 million clones, approximately 94% seen once. Healthy adults negative for HIV, lacking recent acute infections or vaccinations, served as donors. The CDR3 is 14 amino acids. CDR1 is SGHVS and CDR2 is FNYEAQ in the germline V gene. The V gene end was trimmed by 5 bases and the J gene end by 6 bases; junction bases not matched to a gene: 4. Specimen: naive CD4+ T cells sorted from blood. Subset specified: CD45RA+ positively selected. This chain uses TRBV7-6 with TRBJ1-4, with 9 bases lining up with TRBD1. This clonotype was sampled from a young man in good health. The CDR3 here is CASSTWTGDEKLFF. The CDR3 DNA reads as TGTGCCAGCAGCACTTGGACAGGGGATGAAAAACTGTTTTTT.